This T cell receptor beta chain was identified during a study of cytomegalovirus exposure and HLA in healthy donors. In its sample, this clone was seen a few times. 13 Jbeta primers and 60 Vbeta primers were used for the PCR. The table came from immunoSEQ multiplex PCR; TCRdb's copy has only in-frame clones and leaves some out. The sample yields 70,000 to 95,000 clones, approximately 80% seen once. From germline, CDR1 is SGHRS and CDR2 YFSETQ. J gave up 4 bases and V 4 bases, and 7 bases lay outside the gene matches. This CDR3 is 14 amino acids long. The chain joins TRBV5-1 to TRBJ1-1; TRBD1 matches at 7 bases. This receptor was identified in a young man in good health and CMV-seronegative. What was sequenced was PBMCs. DNA of the CDR3: TGCGCCAGCAGCGCCGGGACAGAAGGCACTGAAGCTTTCTTT. Protein product: CASSAGTEGTEAFF.